One sample yielded the 18 T cell receptor beta chains listed below, sequenced in a study of cytomegalovirus exposure and HLA in healthy donors. The PCR employed 60 Vbeta primers together with 13 Jbeta primers. Data came from immunoSEQ multiplex PCR; TCRdb stores just in-frame clones and leaves some out. Here the sample spans over 100,000 clones, more than 65% being singletons. The sequenced sample was PBMCs. The receptors originated from a woman younger than 45 in good health and CMV-seronegative.

This chain uses TRBV5-4 with TRBJ2-1; D not resolved. Germline V gene data show CDR1 as SGHNT and CDR2 as YYREEE (reference sequence). With 5 bases removed from V and 0 bases from J, the gap between germline ends came to 12 bases. The CDR3 has 15 residues. The CDR3 nucleotides read TGTGCCAGCAGTTTAGCATCCGACTCCTACAATGAGCAGTTCTTC. Translation: CASSLASDSYNEQFF.

This clone is a singleton in its sample. The chain is built from TRBV29-1 and TRBJ1-2; D is perhaps TRBD1 (5 bases). CDR1 and CDR2 from the germline V gene are SQVTM and ANQGSEA. The CDR3 loop spans 12 amino acids. V was shortened by 7 bases and J by 4 bases, with 13 bases between the two germline ends. The CDR3 nucleotides read TGCAGCGCCCGGGACTACTCCTATGGCTACACCTTC. It is translated as CSARDYSYGYTF.

The CDR3 here is CASSGLAGGYPGETQYF. CDR3 nucleotide sequence: TGCGCCAGCAGTGGACTAGCGGGAGGGTACCCGGGAGAGACCCAGTACTTC. The chain joins TRBV10-2 to TRBJ2-5, with 14 bases fitting TRBD2. CDR3 length equals 17 residues. CDR1 is WSHSY, CDR2 SAAADI, per germline. V was pared by 4 bases and J by 4 bases, with 8 bases of the junction left unmatched.

The V call is TRBV18, the J call TRBJ1-1; 10 bases align to TRBD1. Unmatched junction bases numbered 2, after V lost 6 bases and J lost 1 base. CDR1 is KGHSH and CDR2 is LQKENI in the germline V gene. The CDR3 is 14 residues long. CDR3 coding DNA: TGTGCCAGCTCGGGGGACAGGGGGAACACTGAAGCTTTCTTT. Protein sequence: CASSGDRGNTEAFF.

The CDR3 loop is CASSFSVNRQGEFETEAFF. As DNA, the CDR3 is TGTGCCAGCAGTTTCTCCGTAAACCGACAGGGGGAGTTTGAAACTGAAGCTTTCTTT. V usage is TRBV27 and J usage is TRBJ1-1; 9 bases agree with TRBD1. Germline V CDR1 and CDR2: MNHEY, SMNVEV (reference sequence). This CDR3 is 19 amino acids long. V dropped 3 bases and J dropped 5; count of bases not matched to a gene: 19.

V and J are TRBV29-1 and TRBJ1-1; D remains unclear. With 3 bases removed from V and 5 bases from J, the gap between germline ends came to 10 bases. Germline lookup yields CDR1 SQVTM and CDR2 ANQGSEA. This CDR3 region has 12 residues. CDR3 sequence: CSVDREETEAFF. The CDR3 region has the DNA TGCAGCGTTGATAGGGAGGAAACTGAAGCTTTCTTT. The entire variable domain, with the rest obtained from reference TRBV29-1 and TRBJ1-1, is as follows: SAVISQKPSRDICQRGTSLTIQCQVDSQVTMMFWYRQQPGQSLTLIATANQGSEATYESGFVIDKFPISRPNLTFSTLTVSNMSPEDSSIYLCSVDREETEAFFGQGTRLTVV.

The chain links TRBV7-9 to TRBJ1-4; D remains ambiguous. V was pared by 0 bases and J by 4 bases, with 6 bases between. The CDR3 is made up of 14 amino acids. The V gene's germline CDR1 is SEHNR and CDR2 FQNEAQ (reference sequence). The CDR3: CASSLALSNEKLFF. The CDR3 bases are TGTGCCAGCAGCTTAGCGCTGAGTAATGAAAAACTGTTTTTT.

The V and J genes are TRBV29-1 and TRBJ1-5; 8 bases map to TRBD1. The CDR3 extends over 13 amino acids. Germline values: CDR1 SQVTM, CDR2 ANQGSEA. V lost 5 bases, J lost 4 bases, and 4 bases stayed unmatched. The DNA for the CDR3 is TGCAGCGTTCGACAGGGGCCGAATCAGCCCCAGCATTTT. Protein sequence: CSVRQGPNQPQHF. Variable domain in full (rest from reference TRBV29-1 and TRBJ1-5): SAVISQKPSRDICQRGTSLTIQCQVDSQVTMMFWYRQQPGQSLTLIATANQGSEATYESGFVIDKFPISRPNLTFSTLTVSNMSPEDSSIYLCSVRQGPNQPQHFGDGTRLSIL.

V is TRBV30 and J is TRBJ1-3; D uncertain. V dropped 0 bases and J dropped 0 bases, with 18 bases sitting between them. Germline loops: CDR1 GTSNPN, CDR2 SVGIG (reference sequence). The CDR3 consists of 18 residues. The CDR3 spells CAWSVYLISRPSGNTIYF. The CDR3 DNA sequence: TGTGCCTGGAGTGTATATTTAATCAGTCGCCCCTCTGGAAACACCATATATTTT. The full variable domain, completed using reference TRBV30 and TRBJ1-3, is SQTIHQWPATLVQPVGSPLSLECTVEGTSNPNLYWYRQAAGRGLQLLFYSVGIGQISSEVPQNLSASRPQDRQFILSSKKLLLSDSGFYLCAWSVYLISRPSGNTIYFGEGSWLTVV.

This CDR3 reads CASSLDGSWGEQYF. As DNA, the CDR3 is TGTGCCAGCAGCTTGGACGGGAGCTGGGGCGAGCAGTACTTC. The V gene is TRBV7-9, the J gene TRBJ2-7, with TRBD2 as a possible D gene (6 bases). The germline V gene encodes CDR1 SEHNR and CDR2 FQNEAQ (reference sequence). This CDR3 contains 14 residues. Trimming pared 3 bases from V and 6 bases from J, leaving 15 bases between.

CDR3 sequence (DNA): TGTGCCAGCAGCAAAACAGGGTTCCTGGGAGCTTTCTTT. Protein product: CASSKTGFLGAFF. This chain uses TRBV6-5 with TRBJ1-1; a weak D match, TRBD1 (6 bases). V was shortened by 6 bases and J by 10 bases, with 18 bases between the two germline ends. CDR1 MNHEY and CDR2 SVGAGI come from the germline V gene. CDR3 length equals 13 residues.

Only a few counts were recorded for this clone. The V and J genes are TRBV4-2 and TRBJ2-7; D is perhaps TRBD2 (5 bases). Germline V CDR1 and CDR2: LGHNA, YNFKEQ. CDR3 length: 16 residues. The V end was cut by 1 base, the J end by 2 bases, with 15 bases between. The CDR3 DNA reads TGTGCCAGCAGCCAAGGGGAGCGGACGCTAGCCTACGAGCAGTACTTC. It yields the protein CASSQGERTLAYEQYF.

The genes are TRBV6-1 and TRBJ1-5; D is uncertain. CDR1 and CDR2 (germline): MNHNS, SASEGT. CDR3 length equals 13 residues. Trimming removed 3 bases from V and 6 bases from J, with 9 bases in between. CDR3 DNA: TGTGCCAGCAGTGATCGTTTCGGTCAGCCCCAGCATTTT. Translated, it gives CASSDRFGQPQHF.

This clone was observed once. The chain joins TRBV9 to TRBJ1-4; 10 nucleotides match TRBD1. The ends lost 7 bases at V and 5 bases at J; junction bases unmatched: 11. The germline CDR1 and CDR2 sequences are SGDLS and YYNGEE. The CDR3 is 16 amino acids. The CDR3 sequence is CASGVNPGQGNEKLFF. The DNA of the CDR3 is TGTGCCAGCGGTGTTAACCCGGGACAGGGGAATGAAAAACTGTTTTTT.

V usage is TRBV6-1 and J usage is TRBJ1-1, with D uncertain. CDR3 length: 17 residues. Trimming pared 4 bases from V and 3 bases from J, leaving 21 bases between. CDR1 and CDR2 from the germline V gene are MNHNS and SASEGT. CDR3 coding DNA: TGTGCCAGCAGTGCTCGACCAGGCGGGGTGGAACACACTGAAGCTTTCTTT. This codes for CASSARPGGVEHTEAFF.

The chain has TRBV19 and TRBJ2-6; possibly TRBD1 for D (6 bases). Germline V CDR1 and CDR2: LNHDA, SQIVND (reference sequence). With 0 bases removed from V and 0 bases from J, the gap between germline ends came to 9 bases. This CDR3 has 17 residues. CDR3 bases: TGTGCCAGTAGTATAGATCACAGGGCCTCTGGGGCCAACGTCCTGACTTTC. Protein: CASSIDHRASGANVLTF.

The chain couples TRBV5-1 to TRBJ2-5; D unresolved. The CDR3 totals 14 residues. V was trimmed by 2 bases and J by 1 base, leaving 9 bases between them. Looked up from germline, CDR1 is SGHRS and CDR2 is YFSETQ. DNA of the CDR3: TGCGCCAGCAGCTTACTATCCAGCCAAGAGACCCAGTACTTC. Encoded protein: CASSLLSSQETQYF.

The rearrangement uses TRBV6-5 and TRBJ1-1, with D perhaps matching TRBD1 (5 bases). This CDR3 is built from 14 residues. V was cut by 4 bases and J by 3 bases, with 12 bases left in between. From germline, CDR1 is MNHEY and CDR2 SVGAGI. DNA for the CDR3: TGTGCCAGCAGTTTTTGGGGCGTCGACACTGAAGCTTTCTTT. Translation gives CASSFWGVDTEAFF.